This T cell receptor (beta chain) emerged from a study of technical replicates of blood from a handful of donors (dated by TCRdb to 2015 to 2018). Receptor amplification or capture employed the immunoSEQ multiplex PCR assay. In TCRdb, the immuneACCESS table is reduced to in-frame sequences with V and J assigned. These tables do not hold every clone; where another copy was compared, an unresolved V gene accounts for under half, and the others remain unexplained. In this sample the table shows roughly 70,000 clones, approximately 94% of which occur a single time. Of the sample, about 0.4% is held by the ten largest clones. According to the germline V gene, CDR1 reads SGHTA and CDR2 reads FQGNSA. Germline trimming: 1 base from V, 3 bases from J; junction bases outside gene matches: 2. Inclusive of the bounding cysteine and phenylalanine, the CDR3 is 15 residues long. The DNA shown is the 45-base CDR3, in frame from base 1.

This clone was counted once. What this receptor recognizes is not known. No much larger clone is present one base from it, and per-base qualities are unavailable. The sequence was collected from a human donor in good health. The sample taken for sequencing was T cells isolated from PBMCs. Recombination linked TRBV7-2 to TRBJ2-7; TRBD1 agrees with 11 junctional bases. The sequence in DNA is TGTGCCAGCAGCTTAGGGGGACAGGGGGGCTACGAGCAGTACTTC. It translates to CASSLGGQGGYEQYF.